The clone carrying this TCR beta chain was detected a few times. Antigen specificity is unknown. The data were produced by immunoSEQ multiplex PCR, yet TCRdb's version contains in-frame clones alone and is incomplete. This sample has some 140,000 clones; about 88% occur once, and the top ten carry approximately 3.1%. Germline loops: CDR1 SNHLY, CDR2 FYNNEI. CDR3 length equals 12 residues. V was pared by 6 bases and J by 2 bases, with 8 bases between. The data stem from a study of T cell responses to AZD1222 COVID-19 vaccine. Whole-study results and caveats: The span of vaccine-associated CD4 TCRs extended across spike, with dominance at 160-218 and 743-854.

The chain joins TRBV2 to TRBJ2-7; unclear D gene. The receptor was isolated from an adult in good health. The source material was peripheral blood, sampled on day 0 of AZD1222 vaccination. CDR3 DNA sequence: TGTGCCAGCAGGAGGCAGGCCTACGAGCAGTACTTC. Translation: CASRRQAYEQYF.